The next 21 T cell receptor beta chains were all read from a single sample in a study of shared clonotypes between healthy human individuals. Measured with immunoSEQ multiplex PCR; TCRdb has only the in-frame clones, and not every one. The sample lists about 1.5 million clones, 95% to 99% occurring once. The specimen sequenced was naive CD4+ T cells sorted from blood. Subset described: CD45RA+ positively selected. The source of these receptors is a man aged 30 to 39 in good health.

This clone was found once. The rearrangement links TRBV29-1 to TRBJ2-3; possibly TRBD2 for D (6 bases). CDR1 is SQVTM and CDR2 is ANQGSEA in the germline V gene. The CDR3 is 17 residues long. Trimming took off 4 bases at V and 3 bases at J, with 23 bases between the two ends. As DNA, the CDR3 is TGCAGCGTTGCAAGTGGGGTGGACTACGCAATTACAGATACGCAGTATTTT. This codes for CSVASGVDYAITDTQYF.

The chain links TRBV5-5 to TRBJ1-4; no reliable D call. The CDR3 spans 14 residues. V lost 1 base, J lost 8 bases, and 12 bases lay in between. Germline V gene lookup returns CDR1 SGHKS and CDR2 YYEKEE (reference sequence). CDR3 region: CASSLRARPEKLFF. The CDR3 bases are TGTGCCAGCAGCTTGAGGGCAAGGCCGGAAAAACTGTTTTTT. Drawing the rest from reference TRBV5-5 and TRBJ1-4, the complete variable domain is DAGVTQSPTHLIKTRGQQVTLRCSPISGHKSVSWYQQVLGQGPQFIFQYYEKEERGRGNFPDRFSARQFPNYSSELNVNALLLGDSALYLCASSLRARPEKLFFGSGTQLSVL.

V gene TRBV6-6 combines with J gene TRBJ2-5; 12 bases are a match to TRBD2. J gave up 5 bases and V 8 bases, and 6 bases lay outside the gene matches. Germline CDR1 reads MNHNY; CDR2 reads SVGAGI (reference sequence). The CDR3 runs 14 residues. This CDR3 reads CASSHGTSGETQYF. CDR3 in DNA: TGTGCCAGCTCCCACGGGACTAGCGGGGAGACCCAGTACTTC.

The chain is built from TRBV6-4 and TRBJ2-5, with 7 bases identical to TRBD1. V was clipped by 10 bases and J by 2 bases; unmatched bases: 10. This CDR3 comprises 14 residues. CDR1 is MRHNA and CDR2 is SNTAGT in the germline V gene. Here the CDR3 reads CAIITGVIQETQYF. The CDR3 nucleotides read TGTGCCATCATCACAGGGGTCATACAAGAGACCCAGTACTTC.

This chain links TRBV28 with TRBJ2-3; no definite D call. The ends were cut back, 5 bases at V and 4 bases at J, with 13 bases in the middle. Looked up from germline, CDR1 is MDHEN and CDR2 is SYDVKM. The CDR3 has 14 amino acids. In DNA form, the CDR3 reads TGTGCCAGCAGTACCGGAATTTTCCCAGATACGCAGTATTTT. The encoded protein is CASSTGIFPDTQYF.

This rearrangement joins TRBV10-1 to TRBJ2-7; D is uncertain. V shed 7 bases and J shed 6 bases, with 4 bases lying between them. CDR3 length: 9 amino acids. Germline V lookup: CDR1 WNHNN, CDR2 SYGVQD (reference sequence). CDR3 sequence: CASNSEQYF. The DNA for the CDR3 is TGCGCCAGCAACTCCGAGCAGTACTTC.

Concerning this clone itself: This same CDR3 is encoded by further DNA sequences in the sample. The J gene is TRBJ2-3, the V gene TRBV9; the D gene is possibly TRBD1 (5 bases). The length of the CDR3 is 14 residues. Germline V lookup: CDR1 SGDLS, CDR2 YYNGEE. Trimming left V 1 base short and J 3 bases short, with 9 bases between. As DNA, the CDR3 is TGTGCCAGCAGCGTATCAAGGGGAACAGATACGCAGTATTTT. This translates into CASSVSRGTDTQYF.

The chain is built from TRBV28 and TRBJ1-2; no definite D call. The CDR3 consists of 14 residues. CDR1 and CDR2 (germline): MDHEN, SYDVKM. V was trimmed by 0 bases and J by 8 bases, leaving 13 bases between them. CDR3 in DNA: TGTGCCAGCAGTTTATGGGACGTTTCATACGGCTACACCTTC. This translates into CASSLWDVSYGYTF.

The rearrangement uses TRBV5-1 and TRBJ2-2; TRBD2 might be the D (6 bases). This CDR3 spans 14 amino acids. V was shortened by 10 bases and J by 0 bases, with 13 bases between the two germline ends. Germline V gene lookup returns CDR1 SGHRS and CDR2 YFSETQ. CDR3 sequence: CAASEGSNTGELFF. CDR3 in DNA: TGCGCCGCCTCGGAGGGATCGAACACCGGGGAGCTGTTTTTT.

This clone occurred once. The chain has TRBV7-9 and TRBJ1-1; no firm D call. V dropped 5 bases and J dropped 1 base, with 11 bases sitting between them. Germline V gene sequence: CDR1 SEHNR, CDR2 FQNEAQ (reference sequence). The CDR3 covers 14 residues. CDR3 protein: CASSADIWNTEAFF. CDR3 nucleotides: TGTGCCAGCAGCGCAGATATTTGGAACACTGAAGCTTTCTTT.

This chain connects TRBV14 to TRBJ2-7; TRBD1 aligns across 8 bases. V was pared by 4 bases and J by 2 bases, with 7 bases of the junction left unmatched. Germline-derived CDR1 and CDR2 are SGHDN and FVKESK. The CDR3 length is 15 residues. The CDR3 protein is CASSPWTGRPYEQYF. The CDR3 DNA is TGTGCCAGCAGCCCATGGACAGGGCGACCCTACGAGCAGTACTTC. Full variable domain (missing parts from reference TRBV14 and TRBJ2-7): EAGVTQFPSHSVIEKGQTVTLRCDPISGHDNLYWYRRVMGKEIKFLLHFVKESKQDESGMPNNRFLAERTGGTYSTLKVQPAELEDSGVYFCASSPWTGRPYEQYFGPGTRLTVT.

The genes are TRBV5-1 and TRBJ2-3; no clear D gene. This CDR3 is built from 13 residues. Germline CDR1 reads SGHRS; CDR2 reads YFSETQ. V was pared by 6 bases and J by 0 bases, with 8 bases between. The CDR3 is CASNLGSTDTQYF. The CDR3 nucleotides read TGCGCCAGCAATTTGGGGAGCACAGATACGCAGTATTTT.

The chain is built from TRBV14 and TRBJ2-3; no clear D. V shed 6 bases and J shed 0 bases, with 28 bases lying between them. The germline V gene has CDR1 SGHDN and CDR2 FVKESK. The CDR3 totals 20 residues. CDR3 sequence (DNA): TGTGCCAGCAGGCCAAGTGTCCAGTTATTGGTCCTCAGTAGCACAGATACGCAGTATTTT. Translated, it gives CASRPSVQLLVLSSTDTQYF.

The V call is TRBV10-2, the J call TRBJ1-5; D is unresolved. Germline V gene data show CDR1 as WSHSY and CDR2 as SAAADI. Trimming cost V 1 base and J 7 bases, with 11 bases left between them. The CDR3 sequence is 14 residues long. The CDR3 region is CASSEWKRAQPQHF. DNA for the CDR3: TGCGCCAGCAGTGAGTGGAAAAGGGCCCAGCCCCAGCATTTT.

CDR3: CASSNAFRNTGELFF. In DNA, the CDR3 is TGCGCCAGCAGCAACGCGTTTCGGAACACCGGGGAGCTGTTTTTT. This rearrangement joins TRBV5-1 to TRBJ2-2; the D is unclear. This CDR3 region has 15 residues. V was clipped by 4 bases and J by 1 base, with 11 bases between them. Germline CDR1 SGHRS, CDR2 YFSETQ.

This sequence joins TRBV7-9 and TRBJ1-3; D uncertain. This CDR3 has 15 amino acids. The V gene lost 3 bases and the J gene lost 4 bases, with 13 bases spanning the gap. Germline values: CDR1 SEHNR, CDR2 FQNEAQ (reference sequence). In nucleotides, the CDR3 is TGTGCCAGCAGCTTTTCGAGGTTGAGAGGAAACACCATATATTTT. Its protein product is CASSFSRLRGNTIYF.

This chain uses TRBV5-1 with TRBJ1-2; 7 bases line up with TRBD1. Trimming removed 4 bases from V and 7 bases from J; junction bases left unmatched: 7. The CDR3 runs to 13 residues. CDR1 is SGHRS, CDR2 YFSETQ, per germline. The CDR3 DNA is TGCGCCAGCAGCCGGACACAGGGGTTTGGCTACACCTTC. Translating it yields CASSRTQGFGYTF.

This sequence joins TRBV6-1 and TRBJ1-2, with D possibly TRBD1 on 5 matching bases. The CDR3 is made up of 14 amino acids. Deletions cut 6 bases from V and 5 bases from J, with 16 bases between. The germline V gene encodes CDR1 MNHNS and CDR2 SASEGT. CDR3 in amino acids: CASSATGTLYGYTF. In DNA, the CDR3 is TGTGCCAGCAGCGCCACCGGGACGCTATATGGCTACACCTTC.

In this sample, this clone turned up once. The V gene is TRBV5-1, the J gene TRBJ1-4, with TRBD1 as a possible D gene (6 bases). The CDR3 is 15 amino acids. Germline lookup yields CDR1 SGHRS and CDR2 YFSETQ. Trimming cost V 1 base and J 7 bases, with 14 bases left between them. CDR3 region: CASSLTGRLSEKLFF. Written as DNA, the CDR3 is TGCGCCAGCAGCTTGACAGGGCGCTTGAGTGAAAAACTGTTTTTT.

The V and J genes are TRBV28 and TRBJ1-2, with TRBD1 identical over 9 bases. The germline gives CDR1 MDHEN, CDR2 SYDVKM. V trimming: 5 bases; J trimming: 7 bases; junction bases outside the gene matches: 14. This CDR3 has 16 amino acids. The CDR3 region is CASSPKWGQGFGGYTF. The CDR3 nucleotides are TGTGCCAGCAGTCCCAAATGGGGACAGGGCTTTGGTGGCTACACCTTC.

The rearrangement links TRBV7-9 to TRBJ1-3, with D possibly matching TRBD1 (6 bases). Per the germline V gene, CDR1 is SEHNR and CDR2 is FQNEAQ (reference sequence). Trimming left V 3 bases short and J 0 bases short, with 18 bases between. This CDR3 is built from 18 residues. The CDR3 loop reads CASSFRGRGLRSGNTIYF. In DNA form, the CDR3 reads TGTGCCAGCAGCTTCAGGGGTCGGGGTCTTCGCTCTGGAAACACCATATATTTT.